A selection of T cell receptor beta chains follows, all from one sample in a study of HIV-infected patients and healthy controls. TCRdb re-derived calls from the 5' RACE reads in MiXCR, one entry per CDR3 protein. The top ten clones hold 3% to 4.5% of a sample with nearly 25,000 distinct CDR3 sequences, under 9.5% of them seen once. Sequenced material: blood. These receptors all stem from an adult in good health. The CDR3 runs from the conserved cysteine through the conserved F or W. The D gene is left open where the match is weak. For some rows the clone size is stated as once, few or many, or as a class when expanded; others skip it.

d_gene,abundance,j_gene,v_gene,CDR3nt,CDR3aa
TRBD1,many,TRBJ1-1,TRBV6-5,TGTGCCAGCAGGAGCTACGAATACAGGGGGACTGAAGCTTTCTTT,CASRSYEYRGTEAFF
TRBD1,many,TRBJ2-4,TRBV5-4,TGTGCCAGCAGCTGGGACAGGGCGACGGACATTCAGTACTTC,CASSWDRATDIQYF
-,-,TRBJ1-1,TRBV12-3/TRBV12-4,TGTGCCAGCAGAGGCAGGGGAGGTGCCACTGAAGCTTTCTTT,CASRGRGGATEAFF
TRBD2,many,TRBJ2-3,TRBV11-2,TGTGCCAGCAGCAGAGCGGGGACGAGCACAGATACGCAGTATTTT,CASSRAGTSTDTQYF
-,many,TRBJ2-2,TRBV7-6,TGTGCCAGCAGCCTAGAAAGGGGCGCCGGGGAGCTGTTTTTT,CASSLERGAGELFF
-,many,TRBJ2-3,TRBV9,TGTGCCAGCAGCGCCGTCGACACAGATACGCAGTATTTT,CASSAVDTDTQYF
-,many,TRBJ2-4,TRBV7-2,TGTGCCAGCAGCTTAGGAGCTAGCGCCATTCAGTACTTC,CASSLGASAIQYF
TRBD1,many,TRBJ1-2,TRBV5-1,TGCGCCAGCAGCTTGAGTCCTCGGACAGGGGGTTATGGCTACACCTTC,CASSLSPRTGGYGYTF
-,many,TRBJ1-3,TRBV6-5,TGTGCCAGCAGCCCCACCCGGGCAAACACCATATATTTT,CASSPTRANTIYF
-,many,TRBJ2-7,TRBV27,TGTGCCAGCAGTGGGCAGACCTACGAGCAGTACTTC,CASSGQTYEQYF
-,many,TRBJ1-5,TRBV19,TGTGCCAGTAGTATCGCAGGGAATCAGCCCCAGCATTTT,CASSIAGNQPQHF
TRBD1,many,TRBJ1-5,TRBV19,TGTGCCAGTAGTATCCCCGACAGGGTTAGCAATCAGCCCCAGCATTTT,CASSIPDRVSNQPQHF
TRBD1,medium-sized,TRBJ2-3,TRBV10-3,TGTGCCATCAGTGCCACTCCGGGACAGGGGGCAGATACGCAGTATTTT,CAISATPGQGADTQYF
TRBD1,many,TRBJ2-2,TRBV7-9,TGTGCCAGCAGCCCCCCTGTAGGTCTCCCCGGGACAGGGACCGGGGAGCTGTTTTTT,CASSPPVGLPGTGTGELFF
-,many,TRBJ1-1,TRBV5-1,TGCGCCAGCAGCTTAACAGGAGGGCAGAACACTGAAGCTTTCTTT,CASSLTGGQNTEAFF
-,many,TRBJ2-3,TRBV11-2,TGTGCCAGCAGTAAGAGAGCGGATACGCAGTATTTT,CASSKRADTQYF
-,-,TRBJ1-2,TRBV27,TGTGCCAGCAGTCCCGACAGGACCTATGGCTACACCTTC,CASSPDRTYGYTF
-,many,TRBJ1-1,TRBV10-3,TGTGCCATCAGTGAGGATCGGGGGAACACTGAAGCTTTCTTT,CAISEDRGNTEAFF
TRBD1,many,TRBJ2-7,TRBV10-3,TGTGCCATCAGTGAGTCGATGACAGGGAGCTACGAGCAGTACTTC,CAISESMTGSYEQYF
TRBD1,many,TRBJ1-1,TRBV10-3,TGTGCCATCAGTGGATCCGGGACAGGGTTAACGAACACTGAAGCTTTCTTT,CAISGSGTGLTNTEAFF
-,-,TRBJ2-3,TRBV28,TGTGCCAGCAGTTTAAACGCAGATACGCAGTATTTT,CASSLNADTQYF
-,many,TRBJ2-3,TRBV29-1,TGCAGCGTTGGATTGCCGGGACCAAACACAGATACGCAGTATTTT,CSVGLPGPNTDTQYF
-,-,TRBJ2-7,TRBV7-9,TGTGCCAGCAGCTTAGTGTTTGGCGGACTCGAGCAGTACTTC,CASSLVFGGLEQYF
-,medium-sized,TRBJ1-5,TRBV18,TGTGCCAGCTCACAAACAGCGACAGGCACCGGTCAGCCCCAGCATTTT,CASSQTATGTGQPQHF
-,many,TRBJ1-2,TRBV4-2,TGTGCCAGCAGCCAAGAAAGGTTCTACACCTTC,CASSQERFYTF
-,many,TRBJ2-6,TRBV6-6,TGTGCCAGCAGTTACAGCGGCTCTGGGGCCAACGTCCTGACTTTC,CASSYSGSGANVLTF
-,many,TRBJ1-1,TRBV6-2/TRBV6-3,TGTGCCAGCACCTCAAGACAAGGGTGGGGGTCTGCTGAAGCTTTCTTT,CASTSRQGWGSAEAFF
TRBD1,many,TRBJ1-2,TRBV5-6,TGTGCCAGCAGCTTGGACAGGGGGCTAGATGGCTACACCTTC,CASSLDRGLDGYTF
-,medium-sized,TRBJ1-2,TRBV5-1,TGCGCCAGCAGCGAGGAGGTTAACTATGGCTACACCTTC,CASSEEVNYGYTF
TRBD1,many,TRBJ2-3,TRBV6-2/TRBV6-3,TGTGCCAGCAGTCTCCGTGGAGGACAGGGTTCAGATACGCAGTATTTT,CASSLRGGQGSDTQYF
-,many,TRBJ2-3,TRBV10-3,TGTGCCATCGGGGGGGGGACAGCATTCACAGATACGCAGTATTTT,CAIGGGTAFTDTQYF
TRBD1,many,TRBJ2-7,TRBV4-2,TGTGCCAGCAGCCGGGTCACAGGGACAGGGAATTCCTACGAGCAGTACTTC,CASSRVTGTGNSYEQYF
TRBD1,many,TRBJ1-2,TRBV11-2,TGTGCCAGCAGCCCCGACCGGACAGGGGACTATGGCTACACCTTC,CASSPDRTGDYGYTF
TRBD2,many,TRBJ2-3,TRBV20-1,TGCAGTGCTAGAGTAGCGGGGGAGTCAGATACGCAGTATTTT,CSARVAGESDTQYF
TRBD1,many,TRBJ1-1,TRBV11-2,TGTGCCAGCAGCTTAATTTTGTGGGACAGGGGATTTTTGGACACTGAAGCTTTCTTT,CASSLILWDRGFLDTEAFF
-,-,TRBJ2-3,TRBV6-5,TGTGCCAGCAGGGGAGCTGCAGATACGCAGTATTTT,CASRGAADTQYF
-,-,TRBJ2-5,TRBV15,TGTGCCACCAGCAGGCAGGGGGGCCCAGAGACCCAGTACTTC,CATSRQGGPETQYF
TRBD1,-,TRBJ1-5,TRBV7-2,TGTGCCAGCAGCTTATTTGGGCAGGGGGGTTTTCAGCCCCAGCATTTT,CASSLFGQGGFQPQHF
-,many,TRBJ2-3,TRBV19,TGTGCCAGTAGTATTGGGTCACAGGGACTAGATACGCAGTATTTT,CASSIGSQGLDTQYF
TRBD1,many,TRBJ1-2,TRBV6-2/TRBV6-3,TGTGCCAGCAGTTCTCTTCCGGGACAGGGGAACTATGGCTACACCTTC,CASSSLPGQGNYGYTF
-,many,TRBJ2-6,TRBV6-5,TGTGCCAGCTCGCCGGAGACGGCTGGGGCCAACGTCCTGACTTTC,CASSPETAGANVLTF
-,many,TRBJ1-5,TRBV2,TGTGCCAGCAGTATAGGCAGCCCGGGTGGTCAGCCCCAGCATTTT,CASSIGSPGGQPQHF
TRBD2,many,TRBJ2-3,TRBV4-3,TGCGCCAGCAGCCTGGGCCTAGCGGGGTCCGATACGCAGTATTTT,CASSLGLAGSDTQYF
-,many,TRBJ2-1,TRBV12-3/TRBV12-4,TGTGCCAGCAGTTTTAGAAGTCTTTCCTACAATGAGCAGTTCTTC,CASSFRSLSYNEQFF
-,many,TRBJ1-1,TRBV3-1,TGTGCCAGCAGCCAGGGGGGGGATAACACTGAAGCTTTCTTT,CASSQGGDNTEAFF
-,many,TRBJ2-7,TRBV5-1,TGCGCCAGCAGCTTGAGCGCTGAGAGCTACGAGCAGTACTTC,CASSLSAESYEQYF
-,many,TRBJ1-1,TRBV7-9,TGTGCCAGCAGCCCAGGGGACACTGAAGCTTTCTTT,CASSPGDTEAFF
-,-,TRBJ1-5,TRBV9,TGTGCCAGCATCCCTTTTTCGGTTTTTAGCAATCAGCCCCAGCATTTT,CASIPFSVFSNQPQHF
TRBD1,many,TRBJ2-5,TRBV5-1,TGCGCCAGCAGTTCGACAGGGGGTAACACCCAAGAGACCCAGTACTTC,CASSSTGGNTQETQYF
-,medium-sized,TRBJ1-1,TRBV20-1,TGCAGTGCTAGAGACAGGTCCTACACTGAAGCTTTCTTT,CSARDRSYTEAFF
TRBD2,many,TRBJ2-1,TRBV7-8,TGTGCCAGCAGCTTTGGACTAGCAAGCAATGAGCAGTTCTTC,CASSFGLASNEQFF
-,many,TRBJ1-2,TRBV2,TGTGCCAGCAGTGAAGGACAGTTCTATGGCTACACCTTC,CASSEGQFYGYTF
TRBD1,many,TRBJ1-5,TRBV6-2/TRBV6-3,TGTGCCAGCAGGGGGACAGGGGACGAGCAGCCCCAGCATTTT,CASRGTGDEQPQHF
-,many,TRBJ2-5,TRBV12-3/TRBV12-4,TGTGCCAGCAGTTTATGGGGATCCCAAGAGACCCAGTACTTC,CASSLWGSQETQYF
-,many,TRBJ1-2,TRBV10-3,TGTGCCACCTCTGGGGCCGACTATGGCTACACCTTC,CATSGADYGYTF
-,many,TRBJ2-3,TRBV10-3,TGTGCCATAGGACCAGGTGGGACAGATACGCAGTATTTT,CAIGPGGTDTQYF